This T cell receptor beta chain was obtained from a study of identical twins. The study, taken as a whole, reports: Abundant cord blood beta clonotypes carried fewer insertions; memory repertoires showed none.

This CDR3 spans 17 amino acids. Deletions cut 0 bases from V and 3 bases from J, with 18 bases between. Germline V gene sequence: CDR1 LGHNA, CDR2 YSLEER. Healthy Caucasians made up all donors. MiXCR, run by TCRdb on the 5' RACE reads, gives a single entry per CDR3 protein. This table has about 210,000 distinct CDR3 sequences, around 10% appearing once. The table lists this clonotype with a few counts. Its antigen is unknown. The sequence derives from a woman between 18 and 30 years old in good health. Sequenced material: memory (CD45RO+) T cells sorted from blood. This chain connects TRBV4-3 to TRBJ2-7; D might be TRBD1 or TRBD2, each matching 5 bases. The CDR3 sequence: CASSQELPGTLNYEQYF. As DNA, the CDR3 is TGCGCCAGCAGCCAAGAGCTGCCCGGGACCCTGAACTACGAGCAGTACTTC.